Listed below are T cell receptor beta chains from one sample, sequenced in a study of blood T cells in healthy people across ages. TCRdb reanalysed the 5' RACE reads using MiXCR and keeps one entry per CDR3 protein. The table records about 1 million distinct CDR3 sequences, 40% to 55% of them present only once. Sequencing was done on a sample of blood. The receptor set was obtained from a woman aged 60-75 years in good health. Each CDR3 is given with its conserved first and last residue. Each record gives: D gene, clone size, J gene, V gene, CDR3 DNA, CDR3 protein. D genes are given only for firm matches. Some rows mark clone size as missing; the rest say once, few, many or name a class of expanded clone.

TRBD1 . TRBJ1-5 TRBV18 TGTGCCAGCTCAAAGACAGGGGGCGGCAATCAGCCCCAGCATTTT CASSKTGGGNQPQHF
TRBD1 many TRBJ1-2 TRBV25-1 TGTGCCAGCAGTGATCCCGGACAGGGAAGGGGCTACACCTTC CASSDPGQGRGYTF
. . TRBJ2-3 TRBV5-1 TGCGCCGGCAGCTTTGAGCGGGGCACAGATACGCAGTATTTT CAGSFERGTDTQYF
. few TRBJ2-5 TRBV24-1 TGTGCCACCAGTGATCCGTCGGGAAGAGGTCAAGAGACCCAGTACTTC CATSDPSGRGQETQYF
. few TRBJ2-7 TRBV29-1 TGCAGCCAACCTGCCTCCTACGAGCAGTACTTC CSQPASYEQYF
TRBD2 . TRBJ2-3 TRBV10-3 TGTGCCATCTCCCCGGGACTAGCGGGAGGAGATACGCAGTATTTT CAISPGLAGGDTQYF
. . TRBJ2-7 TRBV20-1 TGCAGTGCTAGTCCAGGGGAAGACGAGCAGTACTTC CSASPGEDEQYF
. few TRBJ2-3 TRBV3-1 TGTGCCAGCAGCCTGTTAAAAGATACGCAGTATTTT CASSLLKDTQYF
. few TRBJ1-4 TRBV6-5 TGTGCCAGCAGTTACGGCCCGGACACGGCTAATGAAAAACTGTTTTTT CASSYGPDTANEKLFF
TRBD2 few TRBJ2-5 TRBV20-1 TGCAGTGCACCCGGGGGGGTGGTGGGAGAGACCCAGTACTTC CSAPGGVVGETQYF
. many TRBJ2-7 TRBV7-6 TGTGCCAGCAGCTTAGTCTCAACTAGCAGCGAGCAGTACTTC CASSLVSTSSEQYF
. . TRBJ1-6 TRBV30 TGTGCCTGGAGACAGGGCAATTCACCCCTCCACTTT CAWRQGNSPLHF
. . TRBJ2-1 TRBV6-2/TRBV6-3 TGTGCCAGCAGTTACTCTCAAATCCCTACCAATGAGCAGTTCTTC CASSYSQIPTNEQFF
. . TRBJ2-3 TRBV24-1 TGTGCCACCAGTATGATTTCGGGGGAGGGCACAGATACGCAGTATTTT CATSMISGEGTDTQYF
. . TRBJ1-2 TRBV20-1 TGCAGTGCTAGAGGATCGTGGGTGGGCTATGGCTACACCTTC CSARGSWVGYGYTF
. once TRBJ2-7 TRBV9 TGTGCCAGCAGCGTAGCGGGACCGAACTACGAGCAGTACTTC CASSVAGPNYEQYF
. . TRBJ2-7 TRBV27 TGTGCCAGCAGTCTTGAGGGACTTAATGGAGCCTACGAGCAGTACTTC CASSLEGLNGAYEQYF
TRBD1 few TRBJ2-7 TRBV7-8 TGTGCCAGCAGCTTATCGGGCAGGGGGCTGAACGAGCAGTACTTC CASSLSGRGLNEQYF
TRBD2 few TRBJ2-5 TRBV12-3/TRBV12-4 TGTGCCAGCACCCCGCGGGGGATGGAGACCCAGTACTTC CASTPRGMETQYF
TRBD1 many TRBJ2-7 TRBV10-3 TGTGCCATCGGGGACAGGGAGGACGAGCAGTACTTC CAIGDREDEQYF
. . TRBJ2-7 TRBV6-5 TGTGCCAGCAGTTACTCGGGAAATTTGGGCGAGCAGTACTTC CASSYSGNLGEQYF
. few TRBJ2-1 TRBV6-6 TGTGCCAGCAGGGGCGGGATGCTCAATGAGCAGTTCTTC CASRGGMLNEQFF
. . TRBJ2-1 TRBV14 TGTGCCAGCAGCCATCCTCGGGGAGACTCCTCCTACAATGAGCAGTTCTTC CASSHPRGDSSYNEQFF
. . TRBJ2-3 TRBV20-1 TGCAGTGCTTCGGACTTAACCAAGGGCACAGATACGCAGTATTTT CSASDLTKGTDTQYF
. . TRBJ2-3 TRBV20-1 TGCAGTGCTAGAGATGGCTTAGCGGTAGATACGCAGTATTTT CSARDGLAVDTQYF
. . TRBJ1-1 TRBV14 TGTGCCACCGCGGACAGAGGTACTGAAACTTTCTTT CATADRGTETFF
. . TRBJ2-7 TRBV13 TGTGCCAGCAGCCGGAGGGGCTTTTACGAGCAGTACTTC CASSRRGFYEQYF
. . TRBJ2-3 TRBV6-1 TGTGCCAGCAGGGTTACTCAGGGGACAGATACGCAGTATTTT CASRVTQGTDTQYF
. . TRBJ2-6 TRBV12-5 TGTGCTAGTGGTTTGGCCGGACAGTATGGGGCCAACGTCCTGACTTTC CASGLAGQYGANVLTF
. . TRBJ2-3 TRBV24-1 TGCGCCACCAGTGGAACCGGCACGCAGTATTTT CATSGTGTQYF
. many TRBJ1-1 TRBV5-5 TGTGCCAGCAGCTTGACAGGATTTGAAGCTTTCTTT CASSLTGFEAFF
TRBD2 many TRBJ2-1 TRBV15 TGTGCCACCAGCAGAGAGGTAGCGGGAGTGGTTGAGCAGTTCTTC CATSREVAGVVEQFF
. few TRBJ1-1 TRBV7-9 TGTGCCAGCAGCGAGGATGGTGGCACCACTGAAGCTTTCTTT CASSEDGGTTEAFF
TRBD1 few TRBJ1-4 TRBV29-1 TGCAGCGTTGGCGGGACAGACAAAAGTTCAACTAATGAAAAACTGTTTTTT CSVGGTDKSSTNEKLFF
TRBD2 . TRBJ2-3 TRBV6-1 TGTGCCAGCAGTGAGCCGACTAGCGGAACAGATACGCAGTATTTT CASSEPTSGTDTQYF
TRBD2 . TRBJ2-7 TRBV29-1 TGCAGCGTTGACCTGACGGGACTAACCTACGAGCAGTACTTC CSVDLTGLTYEQYF
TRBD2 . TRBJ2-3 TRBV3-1 TGTGCCAGCAGCCAAGATCGACTAGCGGTATTTACAGATACGCAGTATTTT CASSQDRLAVFTDTQYF
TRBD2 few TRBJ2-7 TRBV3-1 TGTGCCAGCAGCCAAGATTCTAGCGGGGGGTACGAGCAGTACTTC CASSQDSSGGYEQYF
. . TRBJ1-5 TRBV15 TGTGCCACCAGCAGAGATGGCCGGAGTGTTCGGCCCCAGCATTTT CATSRDGRSVRPQHF
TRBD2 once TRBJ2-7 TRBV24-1 TGTGCCACCAGGGGGATGGGACTAGGGTACAATGAGCAGTACTTC CATRGMGLGYNEQYF
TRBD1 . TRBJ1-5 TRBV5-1 TGCGCCAGCAGCTCCCCTCCGGGACAGGGATTCAATCAGCCCCAGCATTTT CASSSPPGQGFNQPQHF
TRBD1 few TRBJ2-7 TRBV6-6 TGTGCCAGCAGTCCACAGGGGATTGCCGAGCAGTACTTC CASSPQGIAEQYF
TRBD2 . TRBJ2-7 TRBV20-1 TGCAGTGCTACCAGTACGACGACTAGCGCATCCTACGAGCAGTACTTC CSATSTTTSASYEQYF
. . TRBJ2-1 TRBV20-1 TGCAGTACCAACCGGGACACTTACAATGAGCAGTTCTTC CSTNRDTYNEQFF
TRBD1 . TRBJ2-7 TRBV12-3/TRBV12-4 TGTGCCAGCTGCAGGGACAGTTCCTACGAGCAGTACTTC CASCRDSSYEQYF
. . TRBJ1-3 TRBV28 TGTGCCAGCAGTCCAAAGCTCGGAAACACCATATATTTT CASSPKLGNTIYF
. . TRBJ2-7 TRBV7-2 TGTGCCAGCAGCTCGCAGCCGGGATACTACGAGCAGTACTTC CASSSQPGYYEQYF
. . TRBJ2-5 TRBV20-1 TGCAGTGCTCTTCTTCGAGTAGTAGGATCCGGAGAGACCCAGTACTTC CSALLRVVGSGETQYF
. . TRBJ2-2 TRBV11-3 TGTGCCAGCAGCTTGGGGCGGGACAGACGGAACACCGGGGAGCTGTTTTTT CASSLGRDRRNTGELFF
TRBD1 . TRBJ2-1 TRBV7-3 TGTGTCAACAGCGTACAGGGGTATGAGCAGTTCTTC CVNSVQGYEQFF
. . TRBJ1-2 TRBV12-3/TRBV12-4 TGTGCCAGCAGTTCGGACCTTGGCTACACCTTC CASSSDLGYTF